These T cell receptor beta chains were read from a single sample in a study of cytomegalovirus exposure and HLA in healthy donors. The method was immunoSEQ multiplex PCR; TCRdb's version includes in-frame clones alone and lacks a portion of them. The repertoire holds tens of thousands of clones, with roughly 74% as singletons. The source material was PBMCs. The receptor set was obtained from a female donor in good health and CMV-seronegative. Each CDR3 is given with its conserved first and last residue. A D gene is named only where the DNA matches it firmly. Not all rows give a size; the values are once, few, many and, for expanded clones, a class.

-	-	TRBV19	TRBJ2-5	CASSSGPLETQYF	TGTGCCAGTAGTAGCGGTCCTCTGGAGACCCAGTACTTC
-	TRBD2	TRBV19	TRBJ2-3	CASKERGPSDTQYF	TGTGCCAGTAAGGAGCGGGGGCCCTCAGATACGCAGTATTTT
-	TRBD1	TRBV30	TRBJ1-4	CAWKAGGEKLFF	TGTGCCTGGAAGGCAGGGGGCGAAAAACTGTTTTTT
once	-	TRBV9	TRBJ2-2	CASSVVGLRTGELFF	TGTGCCAGCAGCGTAGTCGGACTAAGGACCGGGGAGCTGTTTTTT
-	TRBD2	TRBV5-1	TRBJ2-5	CASPPLGDTSGGPETQYF	TGCGCCAGCCCCCCGTTGGGCGACACTAGCGGGGGACCAGAGACCCAGTACTTC
-	-	TRBV5-4	TRBJ2-5	CASSLYSGGMETQYF	TGTGCCAGCAGCTTGTACTCCGGGGGTATGGAGACCCAGTACTTC
few	-	TRBV6-5	TRBJ1-1	CASSYSRGTEAFF	TGTGCCAGCAGTTACTCGCGAGGCACTGAAGCTTTCTTT
-	-	TRBV6-6	TRBJ2-7	CASSYPAGIPYEQYF	TGTGCCAGCAGTTACCCGGCCGGGATTCCCTACGAGCAGTACTTC
-	-	TRBV11-2	TRBJ2-7	CASSLRLSNSYEQYF	TGTGCCAGCAGCTTACGCCTATCAAATTCCTACGAGCAGTACTTC
-	TRBD2	TRBV9	TRBJ2-1	CASSVGTSGGNEQFF	TGTGCCAGCAGCGTAGGGACTAGCGGCGGCAATGAGCAGTTCTTC
-	-	TRBV10-3	TRBJ1-4	CAIAGGYNEKLFF	TGTGCCATCGCGGGGGGGTATAATGAAAAACTGTTTTTT
-	-	TRBV7-2	TRBJ1-2	CASSLYEGDYGYTF	TGTGCCAGCAGCCTATACGAGGGGGACTATGGCTACACCTTC
-	TRBD2	TRBV5-6	TRBJ2-1	CASTMNGRGASYNEQFF	TGTGCCAGCACAATGAACGGGAGGGGGGCCTCCTACAATGAGCAGTTCTTC
once	TRBD2	TRBV5-4	TRBJ2-7	CASSLGLGPYEQYF	TGTGCCAGCAGCTTAGGACTAGGTCCCTACGAGCAGTACTTC
-	-	TRBV7-3	TRBJ2-3	CASSPGMLAAADTQYF	TGTGCCAGCAGCCCCGGGATGTTAGCAGCCGCAGATACGCAGTATTTT
-	-	TRBV25-1	TRBJ2-1	CASRGYNNEQFF	TGTGCCAGCCGGGGGTACAACAATGAGCAGTTCTTC
-	-	TRBV6-1	TRBJ2-7	CASTTPSEYEQYF	TGTGCCAGTACCACCCCTTCCGAGTACGAGCAGTACTTC
-	-	TRBV19	TRBJ1-2	CASRTKEKSYGYTF	TGTGCCAGTAGGACAAAGGAAAAATCATATGGCTACACCTTC
-	-	TRBV27	TRBJ1-1	CASSIQKNTEAFF	TGTGCCAGCAGCATTCAGAAGAACACTGAAGCTTTCTTT
-	-	TRBV11-2	TRBJ1-1	CASSKAWNTEAFF	TGTGCCAGCAGCAAAGCTTGGAACACTGAAGCTTTCTTT
-	-	TRBV5-4	TRBJ2-1	CASSLVGADEQFF	TGTGCCAGCAGCTTGGTAGGAGCGGATGAGCAGTTCTTC
-	TRBD1	TRBV12-5	TRBJ1-1	CASGLVLGQLNTEAFF	TGTGCTAGTGGTTTGGTATTGGGACAGCTGAACACTGAAGCTTTCTTT
-	-	TRBV7-2	TRBJ1-3	CASSSTINTIYF	TGTGCCAGCAGCTCTACCATAAACACCATATATTTT
-	TRBD1	TRBV2	TRBJ2-7	CASSRERDRGPSEQYF	TGTGCCAGCAGCCGAGAGAGGGACAGGGGACCCTCCGAGCAGTACTTC
-	TRBD2	TRBV6-4	TRBJ2-3	CASSPGTSSDTQYF	TGTGCCAGCAGTCCCGGGACTAGTTCAGATACGCAGTATTTT
few	TRBD1	TRBV6-5	TRBJ1-3	CASNDRVGAGNTIYF	TGTGCCAGCAACGACAGGGTTGGGGCTGGAAACACCATATATTTT
-	-	TRBV7-2	TRBJ1-2	CASSPTGYGYTF	TGTGCCAGCAGTCCTACCGGCTATGGCTACACCTTC
-	TRBD1	TRBV7-2	TRBJ2-1	CASSSYPSTGTQEEQFF	TGTGCCAGCAGCTCCTACCCCTCGACAGGGACCCAGGAAGAGCAGTTCTTC
-	TRBD1	TRBV29-1	TRBJ2-1	CSVGQGQGAVEQFF	TGCAGCGTTGGGCAGGGACAGGGGGCGGTTGAGCAGTTCTTC
few	TRBD2	TRBV11-2	TRBJ2-7	CASSFTSGGYEQYF	TGTGCCAGCAGCTTCACTAGCGGGGGGTACGAGCAGTACTTC
-	-	TRBV19	TRBJ1-5	CASRPDTPSTGQPQHF	TGTGCCAGTAGGCCTGACACCCCCAGCACAGGTCAGCCCCAGCATTTT
few	-	TRBV10-3	TRBJ2-1	CAIAPSGNEQFF	TGTGCCATCGCTCCCTCAGGGAATGAGCAGTTCTTC